This T cell receptor beta chain was profiled in a study of blood T cell repertoires in COVID-19. The wider study: From the United States, Italy and Spain came samples of acute and convalescent COVID-19.

The protocol was immunoSEQ multiplex PCR, while the TCRdb copy is restricted to in-frame clones and leaves out a portion. The data show 55,000 to 65,000 clones, with more than 80% seen just once and approximately 8.3% held by the top ten. Germline V gives CDR1 SGHDN, CDR2 FVKESK. Trimming removed 4 bases from V and 7 bases from J; junction bases left unmatched: 13. The CDR3 is made up of 15 amino acids. The TCR comes from a human donor with active COVID-19. The donor label of this sample is uncertain. The chain has TRBV14 and TRBJ2-7, with 7 nucleotides matching TRBD1. Sequencing was performed on peripheral blood. This CDR3 is CASSPSDRSHREQYF. CDR3 sequence (DNA): TGTGCCAGCAGCCCATCGGACAGGTCGCATCGGGAGCAGTACTTC.